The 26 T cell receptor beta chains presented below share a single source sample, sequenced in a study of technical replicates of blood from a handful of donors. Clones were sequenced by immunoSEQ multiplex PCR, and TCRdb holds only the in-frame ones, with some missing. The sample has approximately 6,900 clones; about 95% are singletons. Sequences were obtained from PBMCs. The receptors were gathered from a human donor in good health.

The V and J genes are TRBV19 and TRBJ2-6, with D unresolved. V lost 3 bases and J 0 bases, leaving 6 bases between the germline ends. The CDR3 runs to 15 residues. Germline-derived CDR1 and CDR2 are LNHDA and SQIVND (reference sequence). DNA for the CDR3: TGTGCCAGTAGTATCGCGGTCTCTGGGGCCAACGTCCTGACTTTC. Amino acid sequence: CASSIAVSGANVLTF.

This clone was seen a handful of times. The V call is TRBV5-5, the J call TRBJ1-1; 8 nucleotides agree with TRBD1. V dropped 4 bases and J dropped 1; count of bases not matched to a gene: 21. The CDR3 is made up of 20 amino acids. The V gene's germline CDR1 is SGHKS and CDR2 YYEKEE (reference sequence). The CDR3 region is CASSRKWGQATLLPNTEAFF. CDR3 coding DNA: TGTGCCAGCAGCCGAAAATGGGGACAGGCGACACTACTTCCGAACACTGAAGCTTTCTTT.

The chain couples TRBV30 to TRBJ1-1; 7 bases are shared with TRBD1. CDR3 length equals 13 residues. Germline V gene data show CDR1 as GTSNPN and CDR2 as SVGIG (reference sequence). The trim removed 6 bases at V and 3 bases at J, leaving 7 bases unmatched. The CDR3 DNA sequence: TGTGCCTGTACGAACAGGGGTGACACTGAAGCTTTCTTT. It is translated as CACTNRGDTEAFF.

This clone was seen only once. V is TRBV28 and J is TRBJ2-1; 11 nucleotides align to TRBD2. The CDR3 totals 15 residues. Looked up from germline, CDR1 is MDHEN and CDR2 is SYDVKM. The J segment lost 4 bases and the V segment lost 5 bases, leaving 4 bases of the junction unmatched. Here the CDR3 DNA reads TGTGCCAGCAGTCTACTAGCGGGAGAGTACAATGAGCAGTTCTTC. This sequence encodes CASSLLAGEYNEQFF.

In nucleotides, the CDR3 is TGTGCCAGCAGTTTATCGTTTGAGACAAACTATGGCTACACCTTC. This codes for CASSLSFETNYGYTF. The chain couples TRBV27 to TRBJ1-2; D gene ambiguous. Looked up from germline, CDR1 is MNHEY and CDR2 is SMNVEV (reference sequence). The ends were cut back, 0 bases at V and 2 bases at J, with 10 bases in the middle. The CDR3 has 15 residues.

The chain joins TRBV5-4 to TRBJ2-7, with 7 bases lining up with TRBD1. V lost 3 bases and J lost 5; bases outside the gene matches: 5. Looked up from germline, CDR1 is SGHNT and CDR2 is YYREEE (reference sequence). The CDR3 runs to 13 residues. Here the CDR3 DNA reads TGTGCCAGCAGCTCCGGACAGGCTGACGAGCAGTACTTC. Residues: CASSSGQADEQYF.

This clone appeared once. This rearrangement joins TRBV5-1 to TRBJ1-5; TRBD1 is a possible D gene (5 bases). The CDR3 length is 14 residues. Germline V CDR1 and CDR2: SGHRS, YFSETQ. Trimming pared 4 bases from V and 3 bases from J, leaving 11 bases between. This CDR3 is CASSPGGVNQPQHF. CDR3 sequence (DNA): TGCGCCAGCAGCCCCGGGGGGGTCAATCAGCCCCAGCATTTT.

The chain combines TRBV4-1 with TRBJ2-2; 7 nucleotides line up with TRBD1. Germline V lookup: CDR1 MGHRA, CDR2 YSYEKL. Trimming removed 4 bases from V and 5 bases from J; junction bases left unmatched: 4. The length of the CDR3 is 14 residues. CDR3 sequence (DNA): TGCGCCAGCAGCCCGGACAGGACAACCGGGGAGCTGTTTTTT. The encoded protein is CASSPDRTTGELFF.

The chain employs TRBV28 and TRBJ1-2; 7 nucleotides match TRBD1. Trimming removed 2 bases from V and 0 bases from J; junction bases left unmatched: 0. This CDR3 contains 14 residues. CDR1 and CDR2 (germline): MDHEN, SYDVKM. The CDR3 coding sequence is TGTGCCAGCAGTTTAGGGACAGCTAACTATGGCTACACCTTC. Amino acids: CASSLGTANYGYTF.

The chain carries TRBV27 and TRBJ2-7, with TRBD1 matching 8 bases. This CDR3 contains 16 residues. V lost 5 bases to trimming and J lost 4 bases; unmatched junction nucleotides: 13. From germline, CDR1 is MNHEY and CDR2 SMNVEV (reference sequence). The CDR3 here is CASSTNPQGVIYEQYF. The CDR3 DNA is TGTGCCAGCAGTACCAACCCACAGGGGGTCATTTACGAGCAGTACTTC.

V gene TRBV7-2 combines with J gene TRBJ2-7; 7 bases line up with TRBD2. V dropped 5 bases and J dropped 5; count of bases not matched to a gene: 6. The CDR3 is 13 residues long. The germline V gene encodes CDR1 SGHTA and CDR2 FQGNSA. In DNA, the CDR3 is TGTGCCAGCAGCACCCGGGGGGTCCACGAGCAGTACTTC. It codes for CASSTRGVHEQYF.

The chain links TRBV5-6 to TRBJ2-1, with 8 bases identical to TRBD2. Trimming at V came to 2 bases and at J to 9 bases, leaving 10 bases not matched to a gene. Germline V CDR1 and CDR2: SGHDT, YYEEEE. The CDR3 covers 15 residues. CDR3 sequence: CASSFQVSGSIEQFF. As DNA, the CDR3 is TGTGCCAGCAGCTTTCAGGTCAGCGGGAGTATTGAGCAGTTCTTC.

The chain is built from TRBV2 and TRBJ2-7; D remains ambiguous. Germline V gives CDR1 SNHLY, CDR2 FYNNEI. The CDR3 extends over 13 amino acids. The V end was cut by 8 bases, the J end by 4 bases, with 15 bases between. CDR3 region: CASDEPLSYEQYF. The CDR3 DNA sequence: TGTGCCAGCGATGAGCCTCTCTCTTACGAGCAGTACTTC.

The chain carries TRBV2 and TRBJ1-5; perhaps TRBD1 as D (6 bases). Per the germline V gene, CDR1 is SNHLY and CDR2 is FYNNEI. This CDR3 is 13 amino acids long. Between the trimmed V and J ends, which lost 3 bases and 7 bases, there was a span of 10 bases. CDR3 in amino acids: CASSETGIQPQHF. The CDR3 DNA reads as TGTGCCAGCAGTGAGACAGGCATACAGCCCCAGCATTTT. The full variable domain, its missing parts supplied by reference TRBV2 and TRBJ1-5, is EPEVTQTPSHQVTQMGQEVILRCVPISNHLYFYWYRQILGQKVEFLVSFYNNEISEKSEIFDDQFSVERPDGSNFTLKIRSTKLEDSAMYFCASSETGIQPQHFGDGTRLSIL.

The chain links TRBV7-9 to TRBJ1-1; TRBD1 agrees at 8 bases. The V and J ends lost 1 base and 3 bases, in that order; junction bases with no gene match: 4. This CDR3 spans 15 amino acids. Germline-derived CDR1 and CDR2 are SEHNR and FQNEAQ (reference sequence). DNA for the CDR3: TGTGCCAGCAGCTTAGGTCAGGGGGCGCACACTGAAGCTTTCTTT. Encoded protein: CASSLGQGAHTEAFF.

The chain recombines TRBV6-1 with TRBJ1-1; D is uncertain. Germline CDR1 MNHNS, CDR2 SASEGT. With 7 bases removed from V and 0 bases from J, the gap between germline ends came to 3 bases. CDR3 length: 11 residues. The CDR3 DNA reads TGTGCCAGCACTATGAACACTGAAGCTTTCTTT. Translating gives CASTMNTEAFF.

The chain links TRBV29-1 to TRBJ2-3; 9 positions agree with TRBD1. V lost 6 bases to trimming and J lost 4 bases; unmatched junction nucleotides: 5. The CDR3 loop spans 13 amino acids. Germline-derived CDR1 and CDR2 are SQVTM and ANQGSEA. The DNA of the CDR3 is TGCAGCGTGGACAGGGGAACGGCAGATACGCAGTATTTT. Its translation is CSVDRGTADTQYF.

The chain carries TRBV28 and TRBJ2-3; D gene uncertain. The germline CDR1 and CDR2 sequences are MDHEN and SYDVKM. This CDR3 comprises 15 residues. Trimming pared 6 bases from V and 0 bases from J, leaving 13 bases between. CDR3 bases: TGTGCCAGCAGCCTGTCTTGGCCCAGCACAGATACGCAGTATTTT. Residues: CASSLSWPSTDTQYF.

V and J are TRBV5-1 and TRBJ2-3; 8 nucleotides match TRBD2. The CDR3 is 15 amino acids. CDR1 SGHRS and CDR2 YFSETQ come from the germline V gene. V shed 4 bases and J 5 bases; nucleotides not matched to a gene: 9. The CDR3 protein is CASSKREFGKDTQYF. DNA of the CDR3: TGCGCCAGCAGCAAGCGGGAGTTCGGTAAAGATACGCAGTATTTT.

The CDR3, as DNA: TGTGCCAGCAGCACAAACAGGGGCACTGAAGCTTTCTTT. Its translation: CASSTNRGTEAFF. The chain recombines TRBV11-3 with TRBJ1-1, with 7 bases matching TRBD1. After removal of 5 bases from V and 4 bases from J, the junction contained 4 bases not matched to a gene. Germline V gives CDR1 SGHNT, CDR2 YENEEA. The CDR3 covers 13 residues. The whole variable domain, filled in from reference TRBV11-3 and TRBJ1-1, reads EAGVVQSPRYKIIEKKQPVAFWCNPISGHNTLYWYLQNLGQGPELLIRYENEEAVDDSQLPKDRFSAERLKGVDSTLKIQPAELGDSAVYLCASSTNRGTEAFFGQGTRLTVV.

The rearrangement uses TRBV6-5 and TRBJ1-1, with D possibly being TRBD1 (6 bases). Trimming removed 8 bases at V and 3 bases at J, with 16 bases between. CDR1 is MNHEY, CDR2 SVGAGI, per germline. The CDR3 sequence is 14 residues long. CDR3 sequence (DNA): TGTGCCAGCCGACAACAGGGTTTTGACACTGAAGCTTTCTTT. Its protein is CASRQQGFDTEAFF.

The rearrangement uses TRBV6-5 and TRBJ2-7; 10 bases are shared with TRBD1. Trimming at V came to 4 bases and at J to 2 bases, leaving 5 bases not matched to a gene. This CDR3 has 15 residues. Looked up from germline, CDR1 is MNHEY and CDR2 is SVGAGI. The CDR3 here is CASSSTTGGPYEQYF. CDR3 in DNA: TGTGCCAGCAGTTCAACGACAGGGGGCCCCTACGAGCAGTACTTC.

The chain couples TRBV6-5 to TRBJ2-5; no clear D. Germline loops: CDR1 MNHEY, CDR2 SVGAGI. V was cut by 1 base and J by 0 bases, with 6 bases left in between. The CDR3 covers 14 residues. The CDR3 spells CASSYFSDQETQYF. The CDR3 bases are TGTGCCAGCAGTTACTTCTCAGACCAAGAGACCCAGTACTTC.

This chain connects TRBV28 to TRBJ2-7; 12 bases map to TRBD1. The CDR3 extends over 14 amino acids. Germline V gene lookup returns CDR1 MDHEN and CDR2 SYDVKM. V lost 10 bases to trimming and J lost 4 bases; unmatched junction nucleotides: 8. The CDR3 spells CATSGTGGGYEQYF. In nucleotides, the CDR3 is TGTGCCACCTCCGGGACAGGGGGCGGGTACGAGCAGTACTTC.

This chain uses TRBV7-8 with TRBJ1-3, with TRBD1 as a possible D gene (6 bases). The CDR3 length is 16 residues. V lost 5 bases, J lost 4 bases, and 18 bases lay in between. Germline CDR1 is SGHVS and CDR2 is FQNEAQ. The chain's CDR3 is CASSHPLAGDGNTIYF. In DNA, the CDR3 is TGTGCCAGCAGCCATCCATTAGCAGGGGACGGAAACACCATATATTTT. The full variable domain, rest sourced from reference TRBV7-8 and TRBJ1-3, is GAGVSQSPRYKVAKRGQDVALRCDPISGHVSLFWYQQALGQGPEFLTYFQNEAQLDKSGLPSDRFFAERPEGSVSTLKIQRTQQEDSAVYLCASSHPLAGDGNTIYFGEGSWLTVV.

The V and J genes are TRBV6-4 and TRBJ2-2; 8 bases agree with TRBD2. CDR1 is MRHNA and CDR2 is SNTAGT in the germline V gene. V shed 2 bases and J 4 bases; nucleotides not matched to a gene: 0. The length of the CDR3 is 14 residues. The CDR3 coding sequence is TGTGCCAGCAGTGACGGGACTAGCACCGGGGAGCTGTTTTTT. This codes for CASSDGTSTGELFF.